The source of this TCR beta chain is a study of T cell clonotyping in hematopoietic cell transplantation. Regarding the study as a whole: At the given depth, recipient repertoires were over 95% de novo clonotypes. Higher Inverse Simpson Index values in graft donor and pretransplant recipient predicted broader posttransplant TCR diversity. Pathologically expanded recipient clonotypes increased progressively from day 30 to day 180 as diversity fell.

Generated by immunoSEQ multiplex PCR, the TCRdb table keeps only in-frame clones and is missing some. Here the sample spans around 6,000 clones, about 32% being singletons. This clone has a handful of counts. The target antigen is unknown. The CDR3 runs 14 residues. The germline V gene encodes CDR1 ENHRY and CDR2 SYGVKD. After removal of 0 bases from V and 4 bases from J, the junction contained 2 bases not matched to a gene. Samples: about 28 days before transplant, then days 30, 100 and 180 after. The sequenced sample was peripheral blood mononuclear cells, obtained 30 days after allogeneic stem cell transplant. The chain recombines TRBV10-3 with TRBJ2-5; 7 bases agree with TRBD2. This TCR came from a female patient aged 45-60 years who had an allogeneic stem cell transplant from an unrelated donor, so the T cells may come from the graft donor. Some clones in this sample may be carry-over from other donors' samples. CDR3 region: CAISESTSVETQYF. In nucleotides, the CDR3 is TGTGCCATCAGTGAGTCCACTAGCGTAGAGACCCAGTACTTC.